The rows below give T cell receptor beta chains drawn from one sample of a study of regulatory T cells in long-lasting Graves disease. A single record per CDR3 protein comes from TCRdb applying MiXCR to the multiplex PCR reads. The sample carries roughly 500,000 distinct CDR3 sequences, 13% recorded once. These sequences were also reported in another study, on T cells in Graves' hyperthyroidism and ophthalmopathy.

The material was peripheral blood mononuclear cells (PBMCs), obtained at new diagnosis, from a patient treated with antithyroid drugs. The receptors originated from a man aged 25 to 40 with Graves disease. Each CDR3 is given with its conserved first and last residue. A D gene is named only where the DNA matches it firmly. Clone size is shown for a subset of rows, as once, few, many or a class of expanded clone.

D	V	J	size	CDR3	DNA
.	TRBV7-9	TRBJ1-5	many	CASSLGRNSNQPQHF	TGTGCCAGCAGCTTAGGCAGGAATAGCAATCAGCCCCAGCATTTT
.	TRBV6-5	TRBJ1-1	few	CASSYSKRAWMNTEAFF	TGTGCCAGCAGTTACTCGAAGCGGGCGTGGATGAACACTGAAGCTTTCTTT
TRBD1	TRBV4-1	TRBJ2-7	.	CASSQDRTGEVRFSYEQYF	TGCGCCAGCAGCCAAGACCGGACAGGGGAGGTCCGATTCTCCTACGAGCAGTACTTC
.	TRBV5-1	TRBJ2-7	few	CASSLVDSLSYEQYF	TGCGCCAGCAGCTTGGTTGACAGTCTATCCTACGAGCAGTACTTC
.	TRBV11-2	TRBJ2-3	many	CASSLDRGHWQYF	TGTGCCAGCAGCTTAGATCGCGGCCACTGGCAGTATTTT
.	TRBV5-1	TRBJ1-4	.	CASRVGAANEKLFF	TGCGCCAGCAGGGTAGGGGCGGCTAATGAAAAACTGTTTTTT
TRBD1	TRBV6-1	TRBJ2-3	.	CASSSGPGTGPDTQYF	TGTGCCAGCAGCTCAGGACCCGGGACAGGGCCAGATACGCAGTATTTT
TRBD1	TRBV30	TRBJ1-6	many	CALNRGASPLHF	TGTGCCTTGAACAGGGGTGCCTCACCCCTCCACTTT
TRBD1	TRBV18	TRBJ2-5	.	CASSPPLDRGETQYF	TGTGCCAGCTCACCACCGTTGGACAGGGGAGAGACCCAGTACTTC
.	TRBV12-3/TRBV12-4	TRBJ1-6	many	CASSPVANSPLHF	TGTGCCAGCAGTCCGGTAGCCAATTCACCCCTCCACTTT
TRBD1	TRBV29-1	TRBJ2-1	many	CSAYTGVYNEQFF	TGCAGCGCTTATACAGGGGTTTACAATGAGCAGTTCTTC
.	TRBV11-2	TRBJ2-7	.	CASSLIGKYYEQYF	TGTGCCAGCAGCTTAATTGGGAAATACTACGAGCAGTACTTC
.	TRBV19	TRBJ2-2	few	CASSWQGAVGELFF	TGTGCCAGTAGTTGGCAGGGAGCGGTCGGGGAGCTGTTTTTT
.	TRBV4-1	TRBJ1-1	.	CASSQGPGRKDTEAFF	TGCGCCAGCAGCCAAGGCCCGGGACGGAAGGACACTGAAGCTTTCTTT